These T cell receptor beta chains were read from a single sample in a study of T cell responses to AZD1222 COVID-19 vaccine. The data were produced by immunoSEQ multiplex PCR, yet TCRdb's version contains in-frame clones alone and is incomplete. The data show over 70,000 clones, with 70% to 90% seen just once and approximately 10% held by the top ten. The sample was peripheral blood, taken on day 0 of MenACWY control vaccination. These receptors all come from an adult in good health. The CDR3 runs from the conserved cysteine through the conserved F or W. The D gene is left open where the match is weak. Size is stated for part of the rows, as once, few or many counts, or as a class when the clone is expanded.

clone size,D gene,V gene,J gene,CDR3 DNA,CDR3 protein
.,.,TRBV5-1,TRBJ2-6,TGCGCCAGCAGCAACACAGGGACTGGGGCCAACGTCCTGACTTTC,CASSNTGTGANVLTF
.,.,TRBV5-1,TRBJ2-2,TGCGCCAGCAGCTTGCAGCCAGAGAATACCGGGGAGCTGTTTTTT,CASSLQPENTGELFF
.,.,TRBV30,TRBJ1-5,TGTGCCTGGGACCCTGGTCGAGGGCGTTATCAGCCCCAGCATTTT,CAWDPGRGRYQPQHF
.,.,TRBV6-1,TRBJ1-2,TGTGCCAGCAGTGAGGGACTCCAAATGGGAGGCTACACCTTC,CASSEGLQMGGYTF
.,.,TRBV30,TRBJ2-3,TGTGCCTCCTCCGGGCTGGACCACGCCACAGATACGCAGTATTTT,CASSGLDHATDTQYF
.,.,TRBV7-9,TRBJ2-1,TGTGCCAGCAGCTTAGACTATTTAGGGCAGTTCTTC,CASSLDYLGQFF
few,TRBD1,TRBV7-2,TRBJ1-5,TGTGCCAGCAGCCTAGGAGTGAGGACAGGCGGCAATCAGCCCCAGCATTTT,CASSLGVRTGGNQPQHF
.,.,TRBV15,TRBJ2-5,TGTGCCACCAGCAGAGGGACATACCAAGAGACCCAGTACTTC,CATSRGTYQETQYF
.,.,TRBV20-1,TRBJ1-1,TGCAGTGCTATTTGGGTCAGCGAAGCTTTCTTT,CSAIWVSEAFF
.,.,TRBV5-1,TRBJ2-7,TGCGCCAGCAGAAGTTGGCAGGGGGGAGACGAGCAGTACTTC,CASRSWQGGDEQYF
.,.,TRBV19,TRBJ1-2,TGTGCCAGTAGTATTCAGGGGAAGAGCTACACCTTC,CASSIQGKSYTF
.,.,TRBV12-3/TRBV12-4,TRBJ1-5,TGTGCCAGCAGTCCCGGGGAGCCCCAGCATTTT,CASSPGEPQHF
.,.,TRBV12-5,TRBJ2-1,TGTGCTAGTGGCGAGAACCAGTTCTTC,CASGENQFF
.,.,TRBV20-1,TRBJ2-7,TGCAGTGTCCAGCCCGATTACGAGCAGTACTTC,CSVQPDYEQYF